This T cell receptor beta chain is drawn from a study of cytomegalovirus exposure and HLA in healthy donors. General study results and limits: HLA allele associations emerged for about 18,000 TCR beta sequences in a later analysis, at 0.05 false discovery rate. There were some V segments, including TRBV6-2 and TRBV6-3, excluded as indistinguishable.

Comments on this clone: Its target is not known.

PCR primers comprised 60 Vbeta and 13 Jbeta primers. Libraries were prepared by immunoSEQ multiplex PCR; TCRdb keeps only in-frame clonotypes and omits some of them. There are around 64,000 clones in the sample; 74% occur only once, and 20% to 25% lies in the top ten. With 3 bases removed from V and 4 bases from J, the gap between germline ends came to 10 bases. The CDR3 extends over 14 amino acids. Germline V gene lookup returns CDR1 MNHEY and CDR2 SMNVEV (reference sequence). This TCR was recovered from a woman in her twenties or thirties in good health and CMV-seropositive. Sequenced: PBMCs. The chain couples TRBV27 to TRBJ2-1; D is possibly TRBD2 (6 bases). The CDR3 loop is CASSFLASYNEQFF. In DNA form, the CDR3 reads TGTGCCAGCAGTTTCCTAGCGTCTTACAATGAGCAGTTCTTC.